These 13 T cell receptor beta chains were sequenced from one sample in a study of cytomegalovirus exposure and HLA in healthy donors. Generated by immunoSEQ multiplex PCR, the TCRdb table keeps only in-frame clones and is missing some. The sample lists about 150,000 clones, roughly 90% seen once, with around 0.7% in the top ten. Sequenced: PBMCs. These TCRs come from a man aged 18-30 years in good health and CMV-seronegative.

The chain employs TRBV27 and TRBJ2-1; D call uncertain. CDR3 length equals 14 residues. Germline CDR1 MNHEY, CDR2 SMNVEV (reference sequence). V dropped 4 bases and J dropped 7 bases, with 14 bases sitting between them. CDR3 sequence: CASSWAKTNNEQFF. The CDR3 DNA follows: TGTGCCAGCAGTTGGGCAAAGACCAATAATGAGCAGTTCTTC.

This clone was observed a single time. The gene calls are TRBV6-6 and TRBJ1-1; 9 bases are shared with TRBD1. CDR3 length: 14 amino acids. V dropped 1 base and J dropped 4; count of bases not matched to a gene: 1. The germline V gene has CDR1 MNHNY and CDR2 SVGAGI (reference sequence). The CDR3 bases are TGTGCCAGCAGTTACTTGGGACAGGGCACTGAAGCTTTCTTT. Protein product: CASSYLGQGTEAFF.

The chain is built from TRBV5-5 and TRBJ1-6, with 9 bases fitting TRBD1. This CDR3 is 20 amino acids long. The trim removed 4 bases at V and 0 bases at J, leaving 14 bases unmatched. Germline loops: CDR1 SGHKS, CDR2 YYEKEE (reference sequence). The CDR3 sequence is CASSVTGGRFRLSYNSPLHF. CDR3 coding DNA: TGTGCCAGCAGCGTTACAGGGGGCCGGTTTCGGCTCTCCTATAATTCACCCCTCCACTTT.

The V and J genes are TRBV7-8 and TRBJ2-2, with TRBD2 identical over 7 bases. V shed 3 bases, J shed 5 bases, and the junction held 3 bases outside the gene matches. The CDR3 totals 14 residues. Germline assignment: CDR1 SGHVS and CDR2 FQNEAQ. Here the CDR3 reads CASSLGEGTGELFF. The CDR3 coding sequence is TGTGCCAGCAGCTTGGGGGAGGGGACCGGGGAGCTGTTTTTT.

This clone was observed once. The rearrangement links TRBV6-5 to TRBJ2-1; the match to TRBD2 covers 14 bases. Germline values: CDR1 MNHEY, CDR2 SVGAGI. Trimming took 4 bases from V and 8 from J; bases not matched to a gene: 4. This CDR3 region has 15 residues. CDR3 loop: CASSSGLAGGHEQFF. CDR3 DNA: TGTGCCAGCAGTTCCGGACTAGCGGGAGGACATGAGCAGTTCTTC.

The V call is TRBV11-2, the J call TRBJ2-7, with TRBD2 as a possible D gene (6 bases). The V gene's germline CDR1 is SGHAT and CDR2 FQNNGV. The CDR3 length is 12 residues. CDR3 protein: CASSNAGLPGVV. CDR3 nucleotides: TGTGCCAGCAGTAACGCGGGACTCCCCGGAGTTGTC.

J is TRBJ1-4 and V is TRBV5-6, with TRBD1 identical over 7 bases. V shed 4 bases, J shed 5 bases, and the junction held 8 bases outside the gene matches. There are 15 residues in the CDR3. Germline V gene lookup returns CDR1 SGHDT and CDR2 YYEEEE. The CDR3 region is CASSPLGTVNEKLFF. The CDR3 nucleotides read TGTGCCAGCAGCCCCTTAGGGACAGTGAATGAAAAACTGTTTTTT.

The chain uses TRBV5-4 and TRBJ2-7, with 7 bases lining up with TRBD1. The germline V gene encodes CDR1 SGHNT and CDR2 YYREEE (reference sequence). V was clipped by 4 bases and J by 1 base; unmatched bases: 8. The CDR3 is 15 residues long. The CDR3 coding sequence is TGTGCCAGCAGCCTACTCCAGGGGGTATCCTACGAGCAGTACTTC. Its translation: CASSLLQGVSYEQYF.

The chain employs TRBV5-1 and TRBJ1-1; unclear D gene. Looked up from germline, CDR1 is SGHRS and CDR2 is YFSETQ. Between the trimmed V and J ends, which lost 0 bases and 1 base, there was a span of 13 bases. This CDR3 region has 16 residues. The CDR3 sequence is CASSLGASGTNTEAFF. CDR3 nucleotides: TGCGCCAGCAGCTTGGGAGCGTCCGGTACGAACACTGAAGCTTTCTTT.

V usage is TRBV9 and J usage is TRBJ1-2; no firm D call. The germline V gene has CDR1 SGDLS and CDR2 YYNGEE. Trimming stripped 2 bases from V and 8 bases from J, with 13 bases between. This CDR3 contains 13 residues. This CDR3 is CASSVGEGGGYTF. The CDR3 DNA sequence: TGTGCCAGCAGCGTGGGAGAGGGAGGAGGCTACACCTTC. Full variable domain (missing parts from reference TRBV9 and TRBJ1-2): DSGVTQTPKHLITATGQRVTLRCSPRSGDLSVYWYQQSLDQGLQFLIQYYNGEERAKGNILERFSAQQFPDLHSELNLSSLELGDSALYFCASSVGEGGGYTFGSGTRLTVV.

V is TRBV27 and J is TRBJ2-1; 7 bases line up with TRBD2. Germline lookup yields CDR1 MNHEY and CDR2 SMNVEV (reference sequence). This CDR3 region has 17 residues. J was trimmed by 3 bases and V by 0 bases; bases with no gene match: 8. DNA for the CDR3: TGTGCCAGCAGTTTATCGAAGAGCGGGGCCTACTACAATGAGCAGTTCTTC. Amino acids: CASSLSKSGAYYNEQFF.

This clone turned up a few times. The chain joins TRBV6-7 to TRBJ1-5; D uncertain. TRBV6-7 is identified as an open reading frame with a role that is uncertain. V dropped 0 bases and J dropped 5 bases, with 8 bases sitting between them. The CDR3 spans 14 residues. For the CDR3, the DNA is TGTGCCAGCAGTTACTCGAGGAGATATCAGCCCCAGCATTTT. Translating it yields CASSYSRRYQPQHF.

The chain couples TRBV6-5 to TRBJ1-1, with 8 bases lining up with TRBD1. Germline V gene lookup returns CDR1 MNHEY and CDR2 SVGAGI. CDR3 length: 14 amino acids. V gave up 6 bases and J gave up 7 bases; unmatched junction bases: 10. The CDR3 DNA follows: TGTGCCAGCAGAGCCGGGACAGGCATTGATGAAGCTTTCTTT. Translating it yields CASRAGTGIDEAFF.